Following are 18 T cell receptor beta chains from one sample sequenced in a study of Ad26.COV2.S vaccination and SARS-CoV-2 variants. Sequencing used immunoSEQ multiplex PCR; TCRdb keeps in-frame clones, though not all of them. This sample has roughly 420,000 clones, with roughly nine tenths found just once. The treatment denotes: approximately 18 received Ad26.COV2.S at low or high dose, single or two shots; about 5 received placebo; per-sample allocation not given. Specimen acquisition occurred on day 63 following the initial vaccine or placebo injection. Sample: peripheral blood, taken in a trial of Ad26.COV2.S vaccine versus placebo. These receptors were obtained from a person between 18 and 59 years old who received the Ad26.COV2.S COVID-19 vaccine or a placebo.

With regard to this clone: Other DNA sequences of this sample code for an identical CDR3. This chain uses TRBV10-3 with TRBJ2-5; TRBD1 or TRBD2 may be the D gene (5 bases each). The V end lost 6 bases, the J end lost 1 base, and 9 bases lay between the germline ends. In germline, CDR1 is ENHRY, CDR2 SYGVKD. The CDR3 is 13 residues long. The CDR3 reads CAIRRGLQETQYF. CDR3 in DNA: TGTGCCATCAGGAGGGGTCTCCAAGAGACCCAGTACTTC.

The V call is TRBV5-4, the J call TRBJ1-5; unclear D gene. The germline gives CDR1 SGHNT, CDR2 YYREEE (reference sequence). CDR3 length equals 13 residues. The V and J ends lost 5 bases and 0 bases respectively, with 6 bases between them. Here the CDR3 reads CASSFDSNQPQHF. The CDR3 DNA follows: TGTGCCAGCAGTTTTGATAGCAATCAGCCCCAGCATTTT.

The rearrangement joins TRBV7-9 to TRBJ1-2; TRBD1 agrees at 10 bases. V gave up 5 bases and J gave up 6 bases; unmatched junction bases: 6. The CDR3 is 14 amino acids. Germline-derived CDR1 and CDR2 are SEHNR and FQNEAQ (reference sequence). For the CDR3, the DNA is TGTGCCAGCAGCCCGACCGGGACAGGGGATGGCTACACCTTC. Its protein product is CASSPTGTGDGYTF.

The chain employs TRBV11-2 and TRBJ2-7; TRBD1 matches at 7 bases. V lost 5 bases and J lost 2; bases outside the gene matches: 12. The CDR3 loop spans 16 amino acids. Germline CDR1 SGHAT, CDR2 FQNNGV. The CDR3 bases are TGTGCCAGCAGCCCCATTGGCTCACAGGGGACCTACGAGCAGTACTTC. This gives the protein CASSPIGSQGTYEQYF.

J is TRBJ2-7 and V is TRBV6-5; D unclear. This CDR3 has 14 amino acids. Germline V gene data show CDR1 as MNHEY and CDR2 as SVGAGI. Trimming shortened V by 2 bases and J by 3 bases, and 11 bases separated the two germline ends. The DNA for the CDR3 is TGTGCCAGCAGTTACAGCGCAGCGTTCTACGAGCAGTACTTC. Amino acids: CASSYSAAFYEQYF.

This clone was counted a single time. The chain carries TRBV28 and TRBJ1-2; D is uncertain. The CDR3 totals 14 residues. Germline CDR1 MDHEN, CDR2 SYDVKM. V gave up 5 bases and J gave up 4 bases, with 14 bases separating them. The CDR3 protein is CASSLSGPAYGYTF. Here the CDR3 DNA reads TGTGCCAGCAGTCTATCAGGTCCGGCCTATGGCTACACCTTC.

The CDR3 sequence is CASGLTHRGLTEAFF. The DNA for the CDR3 is TGTGCTAGTGGTTTGACCCACAGGGGGCTGACTGAAGCTTTCTTT. This chain links TRBV12-5 with TRBJ1-1; 9 bases align to TRBD1. This CDR3 has 15 residues. Germline-derived CDR1 and CDR2 are LGHNT and FRNRAP. V trimming: 2 bases; J trimming: 5 bases; junction bases outside the gene matches: 6.

CDR3 coding DNA: TGTGCCATCAGTGAGCCGGCGGGAGATTGGGAGACCCAGTACTTC. Amino acids: CAISEPAGDWETQYF. The chain links TRBV10-3 to TRBJ2-5, with 7 bases lining up with TRBD2. Looked up from germline, CDR1 is ENHRY and CDR2 is SYGVKD. This CDR3 comprises 15 residues. Germline trimming cut 2 bases from V and 5 bases from J; bases unmatched to any gene: 8.

The chain recombines TRBV7-2 with TRBJ1-2; D remains ambiguous. The CDR3 is 14 residues long. The germline V gene encodes CDR1 SGHTA and CDR2 FQGNSA. V gave up 3 bases and J gave up 7 bases, with 15 bases separating them. DNA of the CDR3: TGTGCCAGCAGCTTTCGGGTGGAAGCGGGTGGCTACACCTTC. Protein: CASSFRVEAGGYTF.

The chain couples TRBV2 to TRBJ2-5, with TRBD2 matching 12 bases. This CDR3 contains 16 residues. CDR1 and CDR2 (germline): SNHLY, FYNNEI. Germline trimming cut 4 bases from V and 3 bases from J; bases unmatched to any gene: 6. CDR3 loop: CASSAASGREEETQYF. Written as DNA, the CDR3 is TGTGCCAGCAGTGCCGCTAGCGGGAGGGAGGAAGAGACCCAGTACTTC.

The rearrangement uses TRBV11-3 and TRBJ2-5, with D unclear. Germline lookup yields CDR1 SGHNT and CDR2 YENEEA. V lost 5 bases to trimming and J lost 2 bases, with 12 bases between them. The CDR3 extends over 14 amino acids. DNA of the CDR3: TGTGCCAGCAGCACCCAGGACGGGCAAGAGACCCAGTACTTC. Protein: CASSTQDGQETQYF.

This clone appeared a few times. This chain uses TRBV3-1 (or the pseudogene TRBV3-2) with TRBJ1-1, with D possibly TRBD1 on 5 matching bases. Trimming removed 1 base from V and 11 bases from J, with 8 bases in between. From germline, CDR1 is LGHDT and CDR2 YNNKEL (reference sequence). The CDR3 is 11 residues long. The CDR3 spells CASSQGEGAFF. Here the CDR3 DNA reads TGTGCCAGCAGCCAAGGGGAGGGGGCTTTCTTT.

V and J are TRBV4-2 and TRBJ2-7; tentatively, D is TRBD1 (7 bases). Trimming pared 4 bases from V and 2 bases from J, leaving 18 bases between. Germline CDR1 and CDR2: LGHNA and YNFKEQ. CDR3 length: 16 residues. CDR3 nucleotides: TGTGCCAGCAGCCTCGTAGGGGGGACAGACGCCTACGAGCAGTACTTC. Translated, it gives CASSLVGGTDAYEQYF.

The chain has TRBV4-1 and TRBJ2-7; possible D gene TRBD2, 6 bases. In germline, CDR1 is MGHRA, CDR2 YSYEKL. The CDR3 has 13 residues. The ends were cut back, 3 bases at V and 3 bases at J, with 9 bases in the middle. The CDR3 nucleotides are TGCGCCAGCAGCCACCGGGACTTCTACGAGCAGTACTTC. Residues: CASSHRDFYEQYF.

The chain carries TRBV7-3 and TRBJ2-1; 8 positions agree with TRBD1. This CDR3 is built from 16 residues. The germline gives CDR1 SGHTA, CDR2 FQGTGA. The J segment lost 9 bases and the V segment lost 5 bases, leaving 15 bases of the junction unmatched. The CDR3 DNA reads as TGTGCCAGCAGCATTCGGGGGACAGGACCCTTGGGTGAGCAGTTCTTC. This gives the protein CASSIRGTGPLGEQFF.

J is TRBJ2-3 and V is TRBV7-3, with D possibly TRBD2 on 6 matching bases. V gave up 4 bases and J gave up 2 bases, with 13 bases separating them. Germline CDR1 is SGHTA and CDR2 is FQGTGA. The CDR3 length is 15 residues. In DNA form, the CDR3 reads TGTGCCAGCAGCTACACCGGGACTGTCACAGATACGCAGTATTTT. Translation gives CASSYTGTVTDTQYF.

This clone occurred once. The chain couples TRBV4-2 to TRBJ2-2; D possibly corresponds to TRBD1 (6 bases). The V and J ends lost 1 base and 1 base respectively, with 16 bases between them. Germline-derived CDR1 and CDR2 are LGHNA and YNFKEQ. The CDR3 covers 18 residues. The CDR3 DNA reads TGTGCCAGCAGCCAAGCAGCGATCTGGACAGAGAACACCGGGGAGCTGTTTTTT. It yields the protein CASSQAAIWTENTGELFF.

The V and J genes are TRBV5-5 and TRBJ1-1; 7 nucleotides match TRBD1. The CDR3 extends over 14 amino acids. V lost 0 bases to trimming and J lost 3 bases; unmatched junction nucleotides: 2. Looked up from germline, CDR1 is SGHKS and CDR2 is YYEKEE (reference sequence). The CDR3 DNA sequence: TGTGCCAGCAGCTTGGTGGACAGGTACACTGAAGCTTTCTTT. Its protein is CASSLVDRYTEAFF.